This T cell receptor beta chain was captured in a study of blood T cell repertoires in COVID-19. Measured with immunoSEQ multiplex PCR; TCRdb has only the in-frame clones, and not every one. The sample has roughly 250,000 clones, 83% seen once. The CDR3 is 15 residues long. Looked up from germline, CDR1 is SGHAT and CDR2 is FQNNGV. The V gene end was trimmed by 1 base and the J gene end by 5 bases; junction bases not matched to a gene: 2. Sequencing was performed on peripheral blood. This chain connects TRBV11-2 to TRBJ2-2, with TRBD2 identical over 9 bases. This receptor was identified in a woman aged 45-60 years with acute or convalescent COVID-19. CDR3 DNA sequence: TGTGCCAGCAGCTTAGGGCTAGCGGGAACCGGGGAGCTGTTTTTT. Translation: CASSLGLAGTGELFF.